Given below is one T cell receptor beta chain in context. Its antigen remains unidentified. These data originate in a study of regulatory T cells in long-lasting Graves disease. In the study overall: Graves' cases, newly diagnosed, had used antithyroid drugs under 3 months.

The time point was: newly diagnosed GD, antithyroid drugs for less than 3 months. PBMC RNA served as the TCR library source. Graves' disease diagnosis followed American Thyroid Association guidelines. Recruitment took place at an endocrinology department in Xi'an, China. This CDR3 is 14 amino acids long. Germline assignment: CDR1 SEHNR and CDR2 FQNEAQ (reference sequence). J was trimmed by 5 bases and V by 3 bases; bases with no gene match: 2. Study-wide findings and caveats: Thyroid tissue was not sampled; only peripheral blood was.

Through Arm-PCR of CDR3 regions and iRepertoire HTBI primers, TCR beta libraries were built. Using its own MiXCR run on the multiplex PCR reads, TCRdb lists one record per CDR3 protein. The table includes under 300,000 distinct CDR3 sequences, 20% detected once. Here the sequenced sample was peripheral blood mononuclear cells (PBMCs), taken at new diagnosis, from a patient treated with antithyroid drugs. The J gene is TRBJ2-1, the V gene TRBV7-9; the match to TRBD1 covers 9 bases. This receptor was obtained from a female donor with Graves disease. The CDR3 sequence is CASSLGQGDNEQFF. The CDR3 bases are TGTGCCAGCAGCTTGGGACAGGGTGACAATGAGCAGTTCTTC.